The rows below give T cell receptor beta chains drawn from one sample of a study of post-analysis software for immune sequencing data. TCRdb reprocessed the PCR reads with MiXCR, giving one entry per CDR3 protein. The table has hundreds of thousands of distinct CDR3 sequences, roughly 27% seen once; the top ten hold 0.56%. Sample: blood. The source of these receptors is a girl under 18 with multiple sclerosis. Each CDR3 is given with its conserved first and last residue. The order of the fields is J gene, V gene, CDR3 protein.

J gene: TRBJ2-5; V gene: TRBV7-2; CDR3 protein: CAGSPERGIWETQYF
J gene: TRBJ1-2; V gene: TRBV3-1; CDR3 protein: CASSLNTGQGDGYTF
J gene: TRBJ1-2; V gene: TRBV28; CDR3 protein: CASSFEPIYGYTF
J gene: TRBJ2-7; V gene: TRBV5-1; CDR3 protein: CAGSLERIYEQYF
J gene: TRBJ2-3; V gene: TRBV7-6; CDR3 protein: CASSANRGPDTQYF
J gene: TRBJ2-2; V gene: TRBV10-1; CDR3 protein: CATRDRESGELFF
J gene: TRBJ1-5; V gene: TRBV12-3/TRBV12-4; CDR3 protein: CASSFQARQPQHF
J gene: TRBJ2-2; V gene: TRBV7-2; CDR3 protein: CASSLVAGWNTGELFF
J gene: TRBJ2-3; V gene: TRBV7-9; CDR3 protein: CASSLGGSYTDTQYF
J gene: TRBJ2-7; V gene: TRBV15; CDR3 protein: CATSRDLISGSYEQYF
J gene: TRBJ2-3; V gene: TRBV5-4; CDR3 protein: CASSLILGGGADTQYF
J gene: TRBJ1-3; V gene: TRBV7-2; CDR3 protein: CASSLGSGAGNTIYF
J gene: TRBJ2-1; V gene: TRBV7-9; CDR3 protein: CASSRIAGGSGEQFF
J gene: TRBJ2-2; V gene: TRBV2; CDR3 protein: CASSEAVSNTGELFF
J gene: TRBJ2-3; V gene: TRBV7-2; CDR3 protein: CASSLELADTDTQYF
J gene: TRBJ1-1; V gene: TRBV5-1; CDR3 protein: CASSFSTGGFMNTEAFF
J gene: TRBJ1-1; V gene: TRBV24-1; CDR3 protein: CAGRGGVSAFF
J gene: TRBJ2-6; V gene: TRBV28; CDR3 protein: CAIKRGGSGANVLTF
J gene: TRBJ2-1; V gene: TRBV20-1; CDR3 protein: CSARVRGFEGFEQFF
J gene: TRBJ2-2; V gene: TRBV10-3; CDR3 protein: CAISGRGPSGGELFF
J gene: TRBJ2-5; V gene: TRBV12-3/TRBV12-4; CDR3 protein: CASTPEGRAQETQYF